Detailed here is one T cell receptor beta chain. The sample comes from a study of T-cell memory formation after mild COVID-19. One entry per CDR3 protein, called by TCRdb with MiXCR from the 5' RACE reads. This sample carries 150,000 or so distinct CDR3 sequences, about 14% of them seen once, and the ten largest clones take roughly 13%. V dropped 10 bases and J dropped 6 bases, with 22 bases sitting between them. CDR1 is LGHDT, CDR2 YNNKEL, per germline (reference sequence). CDR3 size: 15 residues. This receptor was obtained from an adult woman who had mild COVID-19 (a few samples of this study predate the infection). Cell type and time point are not known. This chain joins TRBV3-1 and TRBJ2-1; D is possibly TRBD1 (6 bases). The specimen was PBMCs or a T cell subset sorted from them (not recorded which). For the CDR3, the DNA is TGTGCCACCACTATAGGGTGGGGGCAAGGCAATGAGCAGTTCTTC. Translation gives CATTIGWGQGNEQFF.